This T cell receptor (beta chain) was found in a study of cytomegalovirus exposure and HLA in healthy donors. Notes on the study in general: 150 or so TCR beta chains were listed as cytomegalovirus-associated. DRB1 had the most TCR associations and HLA-C the fewest, a later analysis found, with rates varying by HLA locus. For cytomegalovirus status, the classifier reportedly gave diagnoses with high specificity and sensitivity. Being indistinguishable, some V segments were excluded, TRBV6-2 and TRBV6-3 among them.

Of note for this clone: The target antigen is unknown.

This CDR3 contains 14 residues. Germline V gene data show CDR1 as SGDLS and CDR2 as YYNGEE. V lost 0 bases, J lost 7 bases, and 1 base stayed unmatched. The PCR employed 60 Vbeta primers together with 13 Jbeta primers. This table comes from immunoSEQ multiplex PCR, and its TCRdb copy is limited to in-frame clones, with some not included. The repertoire includes approximately 110,000 clones, around 70% of them detected once, and about 4.2% sits in the top ten. The sample was PBMCs. This clonotype was obtained from a woman aged 40 to 50 in good health and CMV-seropositive. The J gene is TRBJ1-6, the V gene TRBV9; 7 nucleotides match TRBD1. The CDR3 protein is CASSVGRGNSPLHF. In DNA, the CDR3 is TGTGCCAGCAGCGTAGGCAGGGGGAATTCACCCCTCCACTTT.